The rows below give T cell receptor beta chains drawn from one sample of a study of neurological immune-mediated disorders. TCRdb re-called the 5' RACE reads through MiXCR, storing one row per CDR3 protein. The table has under 45,000 distinct CDR3 sequences, roughly 15% seen once. Material for sequencing was CD4+ T cells from blood. Receptor source: a woman aged 60 to 75 with HTLV-1-associated myelopathy (HAM/TSP). The CDR3 runs from the conserved cysteine through the conserved F or W. Fields, in order: D gene, V gene, clone size, J gene, CDR3 protein, CDR3 DNA. A D gene is named only where the DNA matches it firmly. For some rows the clone size is stated as once, few or many, or as a class when expanded; others skip it.

D gene: -; V gene: TRBV5-1; clone size: many; J gene: TRBJ2-5; CDR3 protein: CASSPGGGESGVETQYF; CDR3 DNA: TGCGCCAGCAGCCCCGGGGGCGGGGAGTCGGGAGTGGAGACCCAGTACTTC
D gene: -; V gene: TRBV20-1; clone size: few; J gene: TRBJ1-6; CDR3 protein: CSARDQTLGPTGTLHF; CDR3 DNA: TGCAGTGCTAGAGATCAGACCCTAGGACCAACGGGGACCCTCCACTTT
D gene: TRBD1; V gene: TRBV12-3/TRBV12-4; clone size: -; J gene: TRBJ1-1; CDR3 protein: CASSLWDSTEAFF; CDR3 DNA: TGTGCCAGCAGCCTATGGGACAGCACCGAAGCTTTCTTT
D gene: TRBD2; V gene: TRBV5-6; clone size: many; J gene: TRBJ2-1; CDR3 protein: CASSLVVSGGHNEQFF; CDR3 DNA: TGTGCCAGCAGCTTGGTGGTAAGCGGGGGGCACAATGAGCAGTTCTTC
D gene: -; V gene: TRBV25-1; clone size: many; J gene: TRBJ2-1; CDR3 protein: CASSALNGKGSYNEQFF; CDR3 DNA: TGTGCCAGCAGTGCTTTAAATGGGAAAGGCTCCTACAATGAGCAGTTCTTC
D gene: -; V gene: TRBV7-2; clone size: few; J gene: TRBJ2-7; CDR3 protein: CASSLGWEGYEQYF; CDR3 DNA: TGTGCCAGCAGCTTAGGTTGGGAAGGCTACGAGCAGTACTTC
D gene: -; V gene: TRBV3-1; clone size: many; J gene: TRBJ2-7; CDR3 protein: CASSHGVAGYYEQYF; CDR3 DNA: TGTGCCAGCAGCCATGGGGTGGCAGGGTACTACGAGCAGTACTTC
D gene: TRBD2; V gene: TRBV12-3/TRBV12-4; clone size: -; J gene: TRBJ2-7; CDR3 protein: CASSSGLASPYEQYF; CDR3 DNA: TGTGCCAGCAGTTCGGGACTAGCGTCCCCCTACGAGCAGTACTTC
D gene: -; V gene: TRBV3-1; clone size: many; J gene: TRBJ1-6; CDR3 protein: CASSTRGGDNSPLHF; CDR3 DNA: TGTGCCAGCAGCACCCGAGGAGGGGATAATTCACCCCTCCACTTT
D gene: -; V gene: TRBV5-1; clone size: many; J gene: TRBJ1-3; CDR3 protein: CASSLDGYGNTIYF; CDR3 DNA: TGCGCCAGCAGCTTGGATGGCTACGGAAACACCATATATTTT
D gene: -; V gene: TRBV7-9; clone size: many; J gene: TRBJ2-5; CDR3 protein: CASSPRTAQETQYF; CDR3 DNA: TGTGCCAGCAGCCCCAGGACAGCCCAAGAGACCCAGTACTTC